The 24 T cell receptor beta chains in this list originate from one sample, sequenced in a study of blood T cell repertoires in COVID-19. Generated by immunoSEQ multiplex PCR, the TCRdb table keeps only in-frame clones and is missing some. The table includes approximately 230,000 clones, about four fifths detected once. The sequenced sample consisted of peripheral blood. The receptor source for this set is a man older than 75 with acute or convalescent COVID-19.

This chain connects TRBV18 to TRBJ1-5; 7 nucleotides agree with TRBD1. The CDR3 contains 14 residues. With 4 bases clipped from V and 5 bases from J, the junction kept 5 bases outside the gene matches. Looked up from germline, CDR1 is KGHSH and CDR2 is LQKENI. The CDR3 DNA reads TGTGCCAGCTCACTCGGACAGGTTGATCAGCCCCAGCATTTT. Translation: CASSLGQVDQPQHF.

V and J are TRBV2 and TRBJ1-4; D gene ambiguous. Trimming stripped 6 bases from V and 8 bases from J, with 10 bases between. The CDR3 consists of 12 residues. CDR1 SNHLY and CDR2 FYNNEI come from the germline V gene. Written as DNA, the CDR3 is TGTGCCAGCAGACGGGGAGGAGAAAAACTGTTTTTT. Translating gives CASRRGGEKLFF.

The gene calls are TRBV5-8 and TRBJ1-5; no reliable D call. Trimming removed 5 bases at V and 0 bases at J, with 12 bases between. Per the germline V gene, CDR1 is SGHTS and CDR2 is YDEGEE. The length of the CDR3 is 15 residues. The CDR3 loop is CASSLRSDSNQPQHF. CDR3 in DNA: TGTGCCAGCAGTCTACGGTCCGATAGCAATCAGCCCCAGCATTTT. Based on the CDR3 plus reference TRBV5-8 and TRBJ1-5, the full variable domain is EAGVTQSPTHLIKTRGQQATLRCSPISGHTSVYWYQQALGLGLQFLLWYDEGEERNRGNFPPRFSGRQFPNYSSELNVNALELEDSALYLCASSLRSDSNQPQHFGDGTRLSIL.

As regards this clone: One end of the junction is discordant with germline, which a read error may explain. The chain uses TRBV4-1 and TRBJ1-5; TRBD1 matches 10 bases. Germline CDR1 is MGHRA and CDR2 is YSYEKL. The CDR3 consists of 14 residues. The CDR3 here is CASSLTGGNQPQHF. The DNA for the CDR3 is TGCGCCAGCAGCCTGACAGGGGGCAACCAGCCCCAGCATTTT.

The chain is built from TRBV19 and TRBJ2-1, with D perhaps TRBD1 (6 bases). The V gene's germline CDR1 is LNHDA and CDR2 SQIVND (reference sequence). CDR3 length: 13 amino acids. The V end lost 9 bases, the J end lost 4 bases, and 13 bases lay between the germline ends. CDR3 region: CASRGVGYNEQFF. The CDR3 region has the DNA TGTGCCAGCAGGGGAGTCGGGTACAATGAGCAGTTCTTC.

J is TRBJ2-3 and V is TRBV5-5; TRBD1 agrees at 8 bases. Germline V gene sequence: CDR1 SGHKS, CDR2 YYEKEE (reference sequence). The CDR3 extends over 13 amino acids. V lost 5 bases to trimming and J lost 4 bases; unmatched junction nucleotides: 3. The CDR3 DNA reads TGTGCCAGCAGTCTACAGGGGGCAGATACGCAGTATTTT. This gives the protein CASSLQGADTQYF.

The rearrangement links TRBV2 to TRBJ2-1; no firm D call. This CDR3 is built from 11 residues. CDR1 and CDR2 (germline): SNHLY, FYNNEI. The V end was cut by 6 bases, the J end by 6 bases, with 6 bases between. CDR3: CASSRLNEQFF. DNA of the CDR3: TGTGCCAGCAGCAGACTCAATGAGCAGTTCTTC.

This chain joins TRBV6-6 and TRBJ1-5, with a possible D match to TRBD1 (6 bases). From germline, CDR1 is MNHNY and CDR2 SVGAGI (reference sequence). V shed 2 bases and J shed 7 bases, with 9 bases lying between them. This CDR3 is 13 amino acids long. The CDR3 DNA reads TGTGCCAGCAGTTACGAGGGGGGGCAGCCCCAGCATTTT. It yields the protein CASSYEGGQPQHF.

V usage is TRBV5-1 and J usage is TRBJ2-7; tentatively, D is TRBD1 (5 bases). The germline gives CDR1 SGHRS, CDR2 YFSETQ. This CDR3 contains 14 residues. Trimming stripped 1 base from V and 1 base from J, with 9 bases between. The CDR3 loop is CASSLYQGSYEQYF. For the CDR3, the DNA is TGCGCCAGCAGCTTGTATCAGGGTTCCTACGAGCAGTACTTC.

This clone has just one count. The rearrangement joins TRBV24-1 to TRBJ2-1; 14 positions agree with TRBD2. With 4 bases clipped from V and 9 bases from J, the junction kept 10 bases outside the gene matches. CDR1 is KGHDR and CDR2 is SFDVKD in the germline V gene. There are 17 residues in the CDR3. This CDR3 reads CATSDHGTSGSRLEQFF. The CDR3 nucleotides are TGTGCCACCAGTGACCATGGGACTAGCGGGAGTAGACTTGAGCAGTTCTTC.

This clone was found once. The rearrangement uses TRBV20-1 and TRBJ2-1; D unclear. Looked up from germline, CDR1 is DFQATT and CDR2 is SNEGSKA (reference sequence). This CDR3 is 15 amino acids long. V was pared by 3 bases and J by 0 bases, with 12 bases between. CDR3 DNA: TGCAGTGCTAGTAGCCCGGAGAGCTCCTACAATGAGCAGTTCTTC. Translating gives CSASSPESSYNEQFF.

This chain uses TRBV18 with TRBJ1-2; 8 bases map to TRBD1. The CDR3 consists of 14 residues. In germline, CDR1 is KGHSH, CDR2 LQKENI. With V trimmed by 4 bases and J by 7 bases, 8 bases remained unmatched. The CDR3 DNA sequence: TGTGCCAGCTCACGGGACAGGACCGTATCTGGCTACACCTTC. This translates into CASSRDRTVSGYTF.

The chain has TRBV19 and TRBJ2-7; 13 bases fit TRBD2. Germline-derived CDR1 and CDR2 are LNHDA and SQIVND (reference sequence). The J segment lost 5 bases and the V segment lost 5 bases, leaving 12 bases of the junction unmatched. CDR3 length equals 17 residues. The CDR3 DNA reads as TGTGCCAGTAGTGCCGTTACTAGCGGGAGGGCGGGTAACGAGCAGTACTTC. Encoded protein: CASSAVTSGRAGNEQYF.

The chain combines TRBV5-1 with TRBJ1-3; TRBD1 matches 10 bases. J was trimmed by 8 bases and V by 8 bases; bases with no gene match: 7. Germline CDR1 reads SGHRS; CDR2 reads YFSETQ. This CDR3 comprises 13 residues. This chain's CDR3 is CASRDRGPDTIYF. The CDR3, as DNA: TGCGCCAGTCGCGACAGGGGGCCTGACACCATATATTTT.

Concerning this clone itself: The identical CDR3 is also encoded by other nucleotide sequences in the sample. The V call is TRBV9, the J call TRBJ1-1; 7 bases map to TRBD1. This CDR3 contains 14 residues. CDR1 is SGDLS and CDR2 is YYNGEE in the germline V gene. The V segment lost 2 bases and the J segment 1 base; nucleotides outside the gene matches: 2. CDR3 amino acids: CASSVQGGNTEAFF. The CDR3 coding sequence is TGTGCCAGCAGCGTCCAGGGGGGGAACACTGAAGCTTTCTTT.

V gene TRBV11-2 combines with J gene TRBJ1-6, with 8 positions matching TRBD1. CDR3 length: 14 amino acids. The trim removed 5 bases at V and 7 bases at J, leaving 4 bases unmatched. CDR1 and CDR2 (germline): SGHAT, FQNNGV. CDR3 amino acids: CASSLGQGNSPLHF. CDR3 coding DNA: TGTGCCAGCAGCCTAGGACAGGGAAATTCACCCCTCCACTTT.

The chain combines TRBV6-5 with TRBJ2-7, with D possibly being TRBD2 (5 bases). Germline V gene sequence: CDR1 MNHEY, CDR2 SVGAGI. The CDR3 has 16 amino acids. Deletions cut 0 bases from V and 5 bases from J, with 17 bases between. In DNA form, the CDR3 reads TGTGCCAGCAGTTACTCGAGCCGGGGTATCGTCCACGAGCAGTACTTC. It is translated as CASSYSSRGIVHEQYF.

V usage is TRBV27 and J usage is TRBJ2-3; possibly TRBD1 for D (5 bases). V lost 3 bases and J 4 bases, leaving 8 bases between the germline ends. Looked up from germline, CDR1 is MNHEY and CDR2 is SMNVEV (reference sequence). The CDR3 has 13 residues. The CDR3 reads CASSFIGADTQYF. In DNA form, the CDR3 reads TGTGCCAGCAGTTTCATAGGGGCAGATACGCAGTATTTT.

The V and J genes are TRBV9 and TRBJ2-3, with unresolved D. V dropped 3 bases and J dropped 3 bases, with 17 bases sitting between them. Germline-derived CDR1 and CDR2 are SGDLS and YYNGEE. This CDR3 has 16 residues. CDR3 sequence: CASSAQGATLTDTQYF. The CDR3 DNA reads as TGTGCCAGCAGCGCCCAAGGAGCGACGCTGACAGATACGCAGTATTTT.

This chain joins TRBV5-1 and TRBJ2-3; TRBD2 matches 10 bases. Germline V CDR1 and CDR2: SGHRS, YFSETQ. This CDR3 comprises 21 residues. J was trimmed by 4 bases and V by 3 bases; bases with no gene match: 23. The CDR3 loop is CASSWTYRKKGLAGVSDTQYF. CDR3 DNA sequence: TGCGCCAGCAGCTGGACCTACAGAAAGAAGGGGCTAGCGGGAGTATCAGATACGCAGTATTTT.

This sequence joins TRBV7-2 and TRBJ2-2, with D tentatively TRBD1 (6 bases). The CDR3 covers 14 residues. V lost 7 bases and J lost 6, with 15 bases in between. CDR1 is SGHTA, CDR2 FQGNSA, per germline. For the CDR3, the DNA is TGTGCCAGCACCCCAGTCGAGGGGGCCGGGGAGCTGTTTTTT. This encodes CASTPVEGAGELFF.

This clone was seen at least ten times. V and J are TRBV2 and TRBJ1-3; the match to TRBD1 covers 10 bases. The germline V gene encodes CDR1 SNHLY and CDR2 FYNNEI. The CDR3 sequence is 16 residues long. The junction had 5 bases not matched to a gene; V was cut back by 3 bases and J by 3 bases. The chain's CDR3 is CASSEGQGPGGNTIYF. For the CDR3, the DNA is TGTGCCAGCAGTGAGGGACAGGGGCCGGGTGGAAACACCATATATTTT.

This clone was recorded a few times. The chain employs TRBV11-2 and TRBJ2-7; weak D call: TRBD1 (5 bases). V lost 8 bases, J lost 2 bases, and 16 bases lay in between. Germline V gene lookup returns CDR1 SGHAT and CDR2 FQNNGV. The CDR3 runs to 14 residues. The CDR3 DNA sequence: TGTGCCAGCCGCAGGGTAACTTCGCCCTACGAGCAGTACTTC. This encodes CASRRVTSPYEQYF.

The V gene is TRBV11-2, the J gene TRBJ2-1; 8 bases are shared with TRBD2. CDR1 and CDR2 from the germline V gene are SGHAT and FQNNGV. The trim removed 3 bases at V and 0 bases at J, leaving 13 bases unmatched. The CDR3 length is 19 residues. CDR3 nucleotides: TGTGCCAGCAGCTTCACGACTAGCGTCGGCTTCCTCTCCTACAATGAGCAGTTCTTC. Translation gives CASSFTTSVGFLSYNEQFF.